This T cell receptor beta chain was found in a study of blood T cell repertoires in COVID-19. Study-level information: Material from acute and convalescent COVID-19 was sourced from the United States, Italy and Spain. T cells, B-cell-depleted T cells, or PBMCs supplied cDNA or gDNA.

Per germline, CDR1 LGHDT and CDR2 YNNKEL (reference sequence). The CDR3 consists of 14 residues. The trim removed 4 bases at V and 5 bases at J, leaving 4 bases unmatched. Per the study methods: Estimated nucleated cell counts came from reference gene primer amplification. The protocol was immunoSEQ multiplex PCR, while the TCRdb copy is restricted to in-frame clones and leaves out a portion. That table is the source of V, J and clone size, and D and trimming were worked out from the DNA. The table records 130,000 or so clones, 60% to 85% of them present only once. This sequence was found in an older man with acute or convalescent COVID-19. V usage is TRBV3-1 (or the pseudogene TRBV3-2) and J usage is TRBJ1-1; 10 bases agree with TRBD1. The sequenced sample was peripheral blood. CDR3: CASSRQGARTEAFF. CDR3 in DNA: TGTGCCAGCAGCCGACAGGGGGCGCGGACTGAAGCTTTCTTT.